These T cell receptor beta chains were read from a single sample in a study of graft-versus-host responses after intestinal transplantation. The antigens of these receptors remain unknown. Clones were sequenced by immunoSEQ multiplex PCR, and TCRdb holds only the in-frame ones, with some missing. The table lists about 41,000 clones, approximately 96% of them singletons. Sequences were derived from unstimulated CD8+ T cells sorted from spleen or lymph node cells, sampled before transplant. Source of these receptors: a human donor who was the organ donor for an intestinal transplant. The CDR3 runs from the conserved cysteine through the conserved F or W. Each record gives: V gene, clone size, D gene, CDR3 length, J gene, CDR3 protein, CDR3 DNA. A D gene is named only where the DNA matches it firmly. For some rows the clone size is stated as once, few or many, or as a class when expanded; others skip it.

V: TRBV4-1; size: .; D: .; length: 14; J: TRBJ2-7; CDR3: CASSRLGNAYEQYF; DNA: TGCGCCAGCAGCCGCCTAGGGAATGCCTACGAGCAGTACTTC
V: TRBV13; size: .; D: .; length: 14; J: TRBJ1-6; CDR3: CASSLRSTYSPLHF; DNA: TGTGCCAGCAGCTTAAGGAGTACCTATTCACCCCTCCACTTT
V: TRBV5-4; size: .; D: TRBD2; length: 18; J: TRBJ2-7; CDR3: CASSLEASGGPHLYEQYF; DNA: TGTGCCAGCAGCTTGGAGGCTAGCGGGGGGCCCCATCTCTACGAGCAGTACTTC
V: TRBV30; size: .; D: .; length: 13; J: TRBJ1-6; CDR3: CAWSQEGNSPLHF; DNA: TGTGCCTGGAGTCAGGAGGGAAATTCACCCCTCCACTTT
V: TRBV6-5; size: .; D: .; length: 15; J: TRBJ2-5; CDR3: CASSYGGAWQETQYF; DNA: TGTGCCAGCAGTTACGGGGGCGCGTGGCAAGAGACCCAGTACTTC
V: TRBV9; size: .; D: .; length: 14; J: TRBJ2-7; CDR3: CASSLTDSPYEQYF; DNA: TGTGCCAGCAGCTTAACGGACAGCCCCTACGAGCAGTACTTC
V: TRBV4-3; size: .; D: .; length: 16; J: TRBJ1-1; CDR3: CASSQDRWDRGGEAFF; DNA: TGCGCCAGCAGCCAAGATCGGTGGGATCGGGGTGGTGAAGCTTTCTTT
V: TRBV4-1; size: .; D: .; length: 15; J: TRBJ1-3; CDR3: CASSQEWGAGNTIYF; DNA: TGCGCCAGCAGCCAAGAATGGGGGGCTGGAAACACCATATATTTT
V: TRBV11-2; size: .; D: TRBD1; length: 13; J: TRBJ1-6; CDR3: CASSFGTVSPLHF; DNA: TGTGCCAGCAGCTTCGGGACAGTTTCACCCCTCCACTTT
V: TRBV19; size: .; D: .; length: 13; J: TRBJ2-7; CDR3: CASSIVQGSEQYF; DNA: TGTGCCAGTAGTATAGTGCAGGGAAGCGAGCAGTACTTC
V: TRBV29-1; size: .; D: .; length: 12; J: TRBJ2-7; CDR3: CSVESDPYEQYF; DNA: TGCAGCGTTGAATCGGATCCGTACGAGCAGTACTTC
V: TRBV5-4; size: .; D: .; length: 15; J: TRBJ2-3; CDR3: CASSFGTSSTDTQYF; DNA: TGTGCCAGCAGCTTTGGTACTTCTAGCACAGATACGCAGTATTTT
V: TRBV6-1; size: .; D: .; length: 13; J: TRBJ2-7; CDR3: CASTRKRAHEQYF; DNA: TGTGCCAGCACTCGGAAGAGGGCCCACGAGCAGTACTTC
V: TRBV2; size: .; D: .; length: 15; J: TRBJ2-3; CDR3: CASSERSLFGDTQYF; DNA: TGTGCCAGCAGTGAAAGATCACTCTTCGGGGATACGCAGTATTTT
V: TRBV7-9; size: .; D: .; length: 12; J: TRBJ2-3; CDR3: CASSWGPDTQYF; DNA: TGTGCCAGCAGCTGGGGGCCAGATACGCAGTATTTT
V: TRBV6-4; size: .; D: TRBD2; length: 15; J: TRBJ2-1; CDR3: CASSEGTSGHNEQFF; DNA: TGTGCCAGCAGTGAAGGGACTAGCGGGCACAATGAGCAGTTCTTC
V: TRBV16; size: .; D: .; length: 12; J: TRBJ2-7; CDR3: CASSQSHDEQYF; DNA: TGTGCCAGCAGCCAATCTCATGACGAGCAGTACTTC
V: TRBV11-2; size: .; D: .; length: 12; J: TRBJ2-3; CDR3: CASSLIPDTQYF; DNA: TGTGCCAGCAGCTTAATTCCAGATACGCAGTATTTT
V: TRBV28; size: .; D: TRBD2; length: 14; J: TRBJ2-7; CDR3: CASSFRGVAYEQYF; DNA: TGTGCCAGCAGTTTTCGGGGGGTCGCCTACGAGCAGTACTTC
V: TRBV2; size: .; D: TRBD2; length: 16; J: TRBJ2-7; CDR3: CASSEASGELEWEQYF; DNA: TGTGCCAGCAGTGAGGCTAGCGGTGAGCTTGAATGGGAGCAGTACTTC
V: TRBV29-1; size: .; D: TRBD1; length: 13; J: TRBJ2-7; CDR3: CSAGQGSSYEQYF; DNA: TGCAGCGCAGGACAGGGGAGCTCCTACGAGCAGTACTTC
V: TRBV11-2; size: .; D: .; length: 13; J: TRBJ2-2; CDR3: CASSFPGTGELFF; DNA: TGTGCCAGCAGCTTCCCAGGCACCGGGGAGCTGTTTTTT
V: TRBV19; size: .; D: .; length: 13; J: TRBJ2-7; CDR3: CASSTTPWYEQYF; DNA: TGTGCCAGTAGTACGACCCCTTGGTACGAGCAGTACTTC
V: TRBV4-1; size: .; D: .; length: 14; J: TRBJ1-6; CDR3: CASSHSTGNSPLHF; DNA: TGCGCCAGCAGCCATTCTACAGGTAATTCACCCCTCCACTTT
V: TRBV18; size: .; D: .; length: 14; J: TRBJ2-1; CDR3: CASSPHLFYNEQFF; DNA: TGTGCCAGCTCACCCCACCTTTTCTACAATGAGCAGTTCTTC
V: TRBV19; size: .; D: TRBD2; length: 17; J: TRBJ2-2; CDR3: CASSILQKAGATGELFF; DNA: TGTGCCAGTAGTATCCTACAGAAAGCGGGGGCCACCGGGGAGCTGTTTTTT
V: TRBV25-1; size: .; D: TRBD1; length: 15; J: TRBJ1-4; CDR3: CASSDPGGTNEKLFF; DNA: TGTGCCAGCAGTGACCCAGGGGGAACTAATGAAAAACTGTTTTTT
V: TRBV7-9; size: .; D: .; length: 16; J: TRBJ1-3; CDR3: CASSLRPAGQINTIYF; DNA: TGTGCCAGCAGCTTACGGCCGGCGGGACAAATCAACACCATATATTTT
V: TRBV7-2; size: .; D: .; length: 14; J: TRBJ2-3; CDR3: CASSFRVFRDAQYF; DNA: TGTGCCAGCAGCTTCAGGGTGTTTCGTGATGCGCAGTATTTT
V: TRBV7-2; size: .; D: TRBD2; length: 19; J: TRBJ2-5; CDR3: CASSPIRLATRLVQETQYF; DNA: TGTGCCAGCAGCCCAATACGACTAGCGACGAGACTAGTCCAAGAGACCCAGTACTTC
V: TRBV7-9; size: .; D: .; length: 14; J: TRBJ2-7; CDR3: CASSSRGRGYEQYF; DNA: TGTGCCAGCAGCTCTCGGGGCCGGGGCTACGAGCAGTACTTC
V: TRBV27; size: .; D: TRBD2; length: 14; J: TRBJ2-7; CDR3: CASSWEGDPYEQYF; DNA: TGTGCCAGCAGTTGGGAGGGAGATCCCTACGAGCAGTACTTC
V: TRBV27; size: .; D: .; length: 13; J: TRBJ1-2; CDR3: CASSELQGSGYTF; DNA: TGTGCCAGCAGTGAACTACAGGGCTCTGGCTACACCTTC
V: TRBV5-4; size: few; D: TRBD2; length: 16; J: TRBJ2-1; CDR3: CASSLGLAGGLGEQFF; DNA: TGTGCCAGCAGCTTGGGACTAGCGGGGGGGTTGGGTGAGCAGTTCTTC
V: TRBV12-5; size: .; D: .; length: 14; J: TRBJ2-1; CDR3: CASAPGGTYNEQFF; DNA: TGTGCTAGTGCCCCCGGGGGAACCTACAATGAGCAGTTCTTC
V: TRBV4-1; size: .; D: .; length: 14; J: TRBJ1-5; CDR3: CASSPLGVSEPQHF; DNA: TGCGCCAGCAGCCCTCTCGGGGTGAGTGAGCCCCAGCATTTT
V: TRBV5-4; size: .; D: TRBD2; length: 13; J: TRBJ2-5; CDR3: CASSRRGAETQYF; DNA: TGTGCCAGCAGCCGGCGGGGGGCAGAGACCCAGTACTTC
V: TRBV5-6; size: .; D: TRBD1; length: 13; J: TRBJ2-7; CDR3: CASNLQGAYEQYF; DNA: TGTGCCAGCAACCTACAGGGGGCCTACGAGCAGTACTTC
V: TRBV6-5; size: .; D: TRBD2; length: 16; J: TRBJ2-5; CDR3: CASSYSPGLARETQYF; DNA: TGTGCCAGCAGTTACTCACCGGGACTAGCGAGAGAGACCCAGTACTTC
V: TRBV5-8; size: .; D: TRBD1; length: 17; J: TRBJ1-1; CDR3: CATTPVLRDREFTEAFF; DNA: TGTGCCACCACTCCAGTGCTCCGGGACAGGGAATTTACTGAAGCTTTCTTT
V: TRBV7-8; size: .; D: .; length: 14; J: TRBJ2-7; CDR3: CASSLVGNSYEQYF; DNA: TGTGCCAGCAGCTTAGTCGGAAATAGCTACGAGCAGTACTTC
V: TRBV5-4; size: .; D: .; length: 15; J: TRBJ1-3; CDR3: CASSLERSSGNTIYF; DNA: TGTGCCAGCAGCTTGGAACGTAGCTCTGGAAACACCATATATTTT
V: TRBV7-9; size: .; D: .; length: 14; J: TRBJ1-1; CDR3: CASSLPRAYTEAFF; DNA: TGTGCCAGCAGCTTACCCCGGGCGTACACTGAAGCTTTCTTT
V: TRBV27; size: once; D: .; length: 15; J: TRBJ1-5; CDR3: CASSLIGDSNQPQHF; DNA: TGTGCCAGCAGTTTAATCGGGGATAGCAATCAGCCCCAGCATTTT
V: TRBV2; size: .; D: TRBD1; length: 20; J: TRBJ2-7; CDR3: CASSDRRDSDNPHFSYEQYF; DNA: TGTGCCAGCAGCGATCGCCGGGACAGTGATAACCCCCATTTCTCCTACGAGCAGTACTTC